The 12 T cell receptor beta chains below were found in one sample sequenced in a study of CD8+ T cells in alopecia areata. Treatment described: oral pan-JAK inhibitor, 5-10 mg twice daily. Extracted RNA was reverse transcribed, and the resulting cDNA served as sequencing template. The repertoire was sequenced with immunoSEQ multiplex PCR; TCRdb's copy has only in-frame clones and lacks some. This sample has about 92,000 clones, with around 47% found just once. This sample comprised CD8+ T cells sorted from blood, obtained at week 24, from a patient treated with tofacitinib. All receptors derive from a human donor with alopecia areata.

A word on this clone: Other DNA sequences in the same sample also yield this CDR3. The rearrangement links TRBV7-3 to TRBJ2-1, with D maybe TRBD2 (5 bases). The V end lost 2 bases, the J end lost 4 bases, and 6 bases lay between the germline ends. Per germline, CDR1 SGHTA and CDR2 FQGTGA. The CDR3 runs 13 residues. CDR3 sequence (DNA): TGTGCCAGCAGCTTAGGACTGTACAATGAGCAGTTCTTC. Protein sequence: CASSLGLYNEQFF.

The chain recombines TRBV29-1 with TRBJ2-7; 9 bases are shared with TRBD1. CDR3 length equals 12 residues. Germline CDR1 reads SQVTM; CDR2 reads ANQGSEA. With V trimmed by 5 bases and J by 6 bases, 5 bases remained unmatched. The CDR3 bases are TGCAGCGTTACCGGGACAGGGAGCGAGCAGTACTTC. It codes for CSVTGTGSEQYF.

The CDR3 nucleotides are TGCGCCAGCAGCTTGGCCGGGGGGCACCAAGAGACCCAGTACTTC. Translated, it gives CASSLAGGHQETQYF. This sequence joins TRBV5-1 and TRBJ2-5, with D possibly being TRBD2 (7 bases). Trimming took 0 bases from V and 0 from J, leaving 9 bases between them. There are 15 residues in the CDR3. Germline V gene data show CDR1 as SGHRS and CDR2 as YFSETQ.

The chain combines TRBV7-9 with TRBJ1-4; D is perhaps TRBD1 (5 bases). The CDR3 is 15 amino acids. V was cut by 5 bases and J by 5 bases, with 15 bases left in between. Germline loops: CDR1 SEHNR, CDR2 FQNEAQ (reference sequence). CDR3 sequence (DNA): TGTGCCAGCAGCCCCCAGGGCGGCCTAAATGAAAAACTGTTTTTT. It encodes CASSPQGGLNEKLFF.

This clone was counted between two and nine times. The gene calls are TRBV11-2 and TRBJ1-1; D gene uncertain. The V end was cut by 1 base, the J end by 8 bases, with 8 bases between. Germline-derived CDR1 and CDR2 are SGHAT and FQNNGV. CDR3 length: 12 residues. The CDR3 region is CASSLAGPEAFF. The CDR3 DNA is TGTGCCAGCAGCTTAGCGGGCCCCGAAGCTTTCTTT.

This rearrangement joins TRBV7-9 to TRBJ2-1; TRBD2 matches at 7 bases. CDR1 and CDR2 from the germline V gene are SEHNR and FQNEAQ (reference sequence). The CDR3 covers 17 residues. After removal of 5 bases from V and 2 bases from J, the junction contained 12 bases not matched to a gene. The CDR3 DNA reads TGTGCCAGCAGCCAAGATTCGGCGGGAGCCCCCTACAATGAGCAGTTCTTC. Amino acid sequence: CASSQDSAGAPYNEQFF.

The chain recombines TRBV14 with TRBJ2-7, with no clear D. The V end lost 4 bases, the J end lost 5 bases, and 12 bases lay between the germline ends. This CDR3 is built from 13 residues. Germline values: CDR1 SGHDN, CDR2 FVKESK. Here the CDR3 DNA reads TGTGCCAGCAGCCTCTCTTTCTTGGACGAGCAGTACTTC. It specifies CASSLSFLDEQYF.

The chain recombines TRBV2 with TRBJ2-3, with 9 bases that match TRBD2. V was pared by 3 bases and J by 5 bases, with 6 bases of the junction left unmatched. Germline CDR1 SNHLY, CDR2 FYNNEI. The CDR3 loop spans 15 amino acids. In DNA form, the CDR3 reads TGTGCCAGCAGTGATTTAGCGGGAGAGGGAGATACGCAGTATTTT. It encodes CASSDLAGEGDTQYF.

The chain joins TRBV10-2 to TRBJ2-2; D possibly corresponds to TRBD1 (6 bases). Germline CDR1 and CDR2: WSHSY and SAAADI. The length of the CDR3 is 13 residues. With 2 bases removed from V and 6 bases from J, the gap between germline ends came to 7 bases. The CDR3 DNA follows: TGCGCCAGCAGTGAGGAGGGGGCCGGGGAGCTGTTTTTT. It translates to CASSEEGAGELFF.

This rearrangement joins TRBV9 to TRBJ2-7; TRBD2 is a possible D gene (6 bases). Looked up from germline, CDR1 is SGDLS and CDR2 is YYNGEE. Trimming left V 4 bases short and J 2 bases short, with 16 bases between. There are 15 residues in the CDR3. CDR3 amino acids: CASSPYSGETYEQYF. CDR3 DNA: TGTGCCAGCAGCCCTTATAGCGGAGAGACCTACGAGCAGTACTTC.

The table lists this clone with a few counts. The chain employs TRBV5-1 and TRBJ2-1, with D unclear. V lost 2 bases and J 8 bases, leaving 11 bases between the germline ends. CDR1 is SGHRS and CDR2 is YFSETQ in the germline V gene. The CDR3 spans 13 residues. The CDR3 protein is CASSFWGQDEQFF. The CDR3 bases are TGCGCCAGCAGCTTTTGGGGTCAGGATGAGCAGTTCTTC. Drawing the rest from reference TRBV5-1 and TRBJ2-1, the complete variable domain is KAGVTQTPRYLIKTRGQQVTLSCSPISGHRSVSWYQQTPGQGLQFLFEYFSETQRNKGNFPGRFSGRQFSNSRSEMNVSTLELGDSALYLCASSFWGQDEQFFGPGTRLTVL.

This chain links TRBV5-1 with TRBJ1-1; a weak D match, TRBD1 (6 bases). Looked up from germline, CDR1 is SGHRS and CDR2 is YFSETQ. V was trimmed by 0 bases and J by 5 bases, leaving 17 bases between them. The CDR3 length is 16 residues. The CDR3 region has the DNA TGCGCCAGCAGCTTGGAAACCCCGGGGGCAAGGACTGAAGCTTTCTTT. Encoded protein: CASSLETPGARTEAFF.